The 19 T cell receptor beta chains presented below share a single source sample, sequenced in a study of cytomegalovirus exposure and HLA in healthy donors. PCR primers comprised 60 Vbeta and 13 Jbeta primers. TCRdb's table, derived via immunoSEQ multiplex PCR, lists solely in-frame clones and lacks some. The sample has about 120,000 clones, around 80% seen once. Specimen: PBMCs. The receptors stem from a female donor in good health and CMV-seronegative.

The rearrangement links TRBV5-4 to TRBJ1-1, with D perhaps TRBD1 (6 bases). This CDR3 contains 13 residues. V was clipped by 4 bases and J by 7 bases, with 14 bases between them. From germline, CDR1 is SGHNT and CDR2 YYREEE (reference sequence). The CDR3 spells CASSTKTGLEAFF. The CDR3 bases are TGTGCCAGCAGCACTAAGACAGGACTTGAAGCTTTCTTT.

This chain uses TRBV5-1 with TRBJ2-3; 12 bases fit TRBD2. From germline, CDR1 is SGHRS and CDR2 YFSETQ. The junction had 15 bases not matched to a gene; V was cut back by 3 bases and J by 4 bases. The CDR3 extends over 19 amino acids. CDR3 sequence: CASSSILTSGGSLADTQYF. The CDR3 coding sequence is TGCGCCAGCAGCTCAATTCTGACTAGCGGGGGAAGTTTGGCAGATACGCAGTATTTT.

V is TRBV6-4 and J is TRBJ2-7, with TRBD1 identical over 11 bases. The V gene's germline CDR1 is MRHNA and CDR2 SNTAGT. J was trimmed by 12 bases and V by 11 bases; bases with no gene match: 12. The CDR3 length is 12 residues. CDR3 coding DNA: TGTGCCGCCATCCCGGGACAGGGGGTACTGTACTTC. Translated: CAAIPGQGVLYF.

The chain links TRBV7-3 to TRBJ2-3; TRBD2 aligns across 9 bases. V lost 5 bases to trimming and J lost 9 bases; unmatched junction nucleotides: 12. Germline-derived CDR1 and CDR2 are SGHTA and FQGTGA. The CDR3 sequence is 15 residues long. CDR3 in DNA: TGTGCCAGCAGCCGTGTTAGCGGGGGCCCTTCCACGCAGTATTTT. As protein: CASSRVSGGPSTQYF.

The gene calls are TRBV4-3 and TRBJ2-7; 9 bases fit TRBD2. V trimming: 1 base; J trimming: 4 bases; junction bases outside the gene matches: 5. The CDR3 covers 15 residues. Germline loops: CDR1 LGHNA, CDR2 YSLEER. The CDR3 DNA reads TGCGCCAGCAGCCAAGGCGCTAGCGGGGATTACGAGCAGTACTTC. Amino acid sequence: CASSQGASGDYEQYF.

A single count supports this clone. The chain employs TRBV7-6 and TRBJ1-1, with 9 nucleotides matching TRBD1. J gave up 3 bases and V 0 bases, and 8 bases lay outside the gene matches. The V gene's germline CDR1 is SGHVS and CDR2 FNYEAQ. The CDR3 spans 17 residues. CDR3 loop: CASSLAGTGRVDTEAFF. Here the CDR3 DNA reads TGTGCCAGCAGCTTAGCGGGGACAGGGAGGGTAGACACTGAAGCTTTCTTT.

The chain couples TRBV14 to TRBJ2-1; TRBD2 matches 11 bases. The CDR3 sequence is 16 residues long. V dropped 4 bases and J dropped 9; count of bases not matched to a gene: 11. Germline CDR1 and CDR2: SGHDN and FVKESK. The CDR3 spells CASSPLAGGPISEQFF. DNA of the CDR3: TGTGCCAGCAGCCCCTTAGCGGGGGGGCCTATCAGTGAGCAGTTCTTC.

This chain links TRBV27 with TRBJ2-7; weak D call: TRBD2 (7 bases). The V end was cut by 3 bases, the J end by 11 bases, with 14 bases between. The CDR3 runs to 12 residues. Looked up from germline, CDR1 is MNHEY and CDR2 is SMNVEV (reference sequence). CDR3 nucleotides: TGTGCCAGCAGTTTTAGGGGGGGCGGGGAGTACTTC. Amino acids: CASSFRGGGEYF.

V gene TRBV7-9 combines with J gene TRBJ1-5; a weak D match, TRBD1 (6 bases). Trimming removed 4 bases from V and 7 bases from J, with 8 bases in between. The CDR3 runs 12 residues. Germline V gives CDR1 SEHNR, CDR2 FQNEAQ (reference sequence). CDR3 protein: CASSSQGQPQHF. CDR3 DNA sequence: TGTGCCAGCAGCTCTCAGGGGCAGCCCCAGCATTTT.

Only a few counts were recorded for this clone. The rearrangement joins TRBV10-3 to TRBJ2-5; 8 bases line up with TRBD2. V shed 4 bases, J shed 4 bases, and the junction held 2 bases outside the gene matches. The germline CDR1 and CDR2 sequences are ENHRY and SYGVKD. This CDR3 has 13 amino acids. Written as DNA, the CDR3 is TGTGCCATCAGTGGGACTAGCCGAGAGACCCAGTACTTC. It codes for CAISGTSRETQYF.

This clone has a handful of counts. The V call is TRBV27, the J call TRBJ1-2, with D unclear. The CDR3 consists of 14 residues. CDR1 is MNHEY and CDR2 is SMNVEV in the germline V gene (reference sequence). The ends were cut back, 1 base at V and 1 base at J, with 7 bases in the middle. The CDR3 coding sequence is TGTGCCAGCAGTTTATATCCAGATAACTATGGCTACACCTTC. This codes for CASSLYPDNYGYTF.

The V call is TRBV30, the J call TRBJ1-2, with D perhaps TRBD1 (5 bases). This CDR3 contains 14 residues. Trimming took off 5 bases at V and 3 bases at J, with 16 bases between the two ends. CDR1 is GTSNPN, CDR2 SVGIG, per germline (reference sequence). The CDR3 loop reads CAWYSGTGDYGYTF. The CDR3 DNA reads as TGTGCCTGGTATTCTGGGACGGGGGACTATGGCTACACCTTC.

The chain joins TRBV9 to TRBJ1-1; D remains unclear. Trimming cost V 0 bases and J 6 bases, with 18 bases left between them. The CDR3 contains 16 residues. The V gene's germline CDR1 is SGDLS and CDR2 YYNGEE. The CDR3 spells CASSVDPVAVYAEAFF. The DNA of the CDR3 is TGTGCCAGCAGCGTAGACCCGGTTGCGGTGTACGCTGAAGCTTTCTTT. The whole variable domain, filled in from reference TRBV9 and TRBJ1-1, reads DSGVTQTPKHLITATGQRVTLRCSPRSGDLSVYWYQQSLDQGLQFLIQYYNGEERAKGNILERFSAQQFPDLHSELNLSSLELGDSALYFCASSVDPVAVYAEAFFGQGTRLTVV.

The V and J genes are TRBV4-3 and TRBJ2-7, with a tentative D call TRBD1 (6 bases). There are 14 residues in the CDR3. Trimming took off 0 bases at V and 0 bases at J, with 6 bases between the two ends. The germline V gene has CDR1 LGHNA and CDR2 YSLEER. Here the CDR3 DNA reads TGCGCCAGCAGCCAAGACAGGGGCTCCTACGAGCAGTACTTC. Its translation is CASSQDRGSYEQYF.

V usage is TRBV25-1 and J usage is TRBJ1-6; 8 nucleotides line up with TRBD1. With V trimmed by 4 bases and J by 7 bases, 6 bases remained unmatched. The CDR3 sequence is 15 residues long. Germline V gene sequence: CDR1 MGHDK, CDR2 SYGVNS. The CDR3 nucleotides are TGTGCCAGCAGTGCGGCCTGGACAGGGAATTCACCCCTCCACTTT. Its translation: CASSAAWTGNSPLHF.

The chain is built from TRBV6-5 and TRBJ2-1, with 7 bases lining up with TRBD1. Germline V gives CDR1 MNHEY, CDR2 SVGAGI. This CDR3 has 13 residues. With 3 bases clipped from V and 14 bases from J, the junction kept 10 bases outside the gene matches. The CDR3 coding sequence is TGTGCCAGCAGTTATAGAACAGGGGCAGAGGAGTTCTTC. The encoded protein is CASSYRTGAEEFF.

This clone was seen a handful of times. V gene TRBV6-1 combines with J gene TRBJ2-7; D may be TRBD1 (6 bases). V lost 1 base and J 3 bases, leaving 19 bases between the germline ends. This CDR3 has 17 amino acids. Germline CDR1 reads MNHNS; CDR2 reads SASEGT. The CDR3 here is CASSEVRQTGLNYEQYF. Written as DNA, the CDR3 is TGTGCCAGCAGTGAAGTTCGTCAGACAGGACTTAACTACGAGCAGTACTTC.

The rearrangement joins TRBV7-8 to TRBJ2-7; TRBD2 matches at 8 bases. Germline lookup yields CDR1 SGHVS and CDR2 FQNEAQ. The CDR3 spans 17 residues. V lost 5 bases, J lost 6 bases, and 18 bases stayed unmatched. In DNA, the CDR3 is TGTGCCAGCAGCCGTAGCCAGAGGAGCGGGGGCATACGCGAGCAGTACTTC. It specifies CASSRSQRSGGIREQYF.

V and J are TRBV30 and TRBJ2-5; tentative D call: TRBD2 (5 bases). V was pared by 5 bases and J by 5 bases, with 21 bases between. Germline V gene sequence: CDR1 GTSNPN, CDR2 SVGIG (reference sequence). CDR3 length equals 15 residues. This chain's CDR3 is CAWGPGHGGRETQYF. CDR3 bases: TGTGCCTGGGGACCAGGCCACGGAGGAAGGGAGACCCAGTACTTC.